This T cell receptor (beta chain) was identified in a study of T cell responses to AZD1222 COVID-19 vaccine. A word on this clone: Its target is not known.

The table came from immunoSEQ multiplex PCR; TCRdb's copy has only in-frame clones and leaves some out. Of 150,000 to 200,000 clones listed, about 89% are singletons. There are 12 residues in the CDR3. The germline V and J ends were trimmed by 7 bases and 8 bases, with 14 bases remaining between them. Germline assignment: CDR1 MDHEN and CDR2 SYDVKM. Study outcomes and limitations: There were repertoire samples only from the period after the peak T cell response. Spike-spanning, vaccine-associated CD4 TCRs were dominant at 160-218 and 743-854. Of the AZD1222 recipients, only six were seropositive at baseline. Nearly half of unique spike-specific TCRs reportedly avoided B.1.351 and B.1.1.7 mutated regions.

The chain couples TRBV28 to TRBJ1-2; D is undetermined. The clonotype originates from an adult in good health. This specimen consisted of peripheral blood, obtained on day 0 of MenACWY control vaccination. CDR3 DNA sequence: TGTGCCAGCAAGCCCCCTATATCCGGCTACACCTTC. Protein sequence: CASKPPISGYTF.